The entry that follows covers one T cell receptor (beta chain) sequence. Its specific antigen is unknown. No much larger clone exists at a distance of one base, and base qualities are not known. The data were taken from a study of T cell repertoires in cytomegalovirus infection (dated by TCRdb to the late 2010s). About the investigation overall: Alongside well-studied HLA-B-restricted epitopes, the peptide stimulations were aimed at recently identified HLA-C-restricted CMV epitopes, whose presentation resists viral immunomodulation. Because public TCR beta signatures pointed to carriage of CMV infection together with the matching HLA type, the HLA type of each donor mattered for the analysis. Overall results and qualifications from the work: The ex vivo response was dominated by HLA-C-restricted CMV-specific TCR beta clonotypes, and the single most frequent clonotype in two of eight donors was supplied by these HLA-C-restricted clonotypes. In both this cohort and an independent approximately 370-donor cohort, the cumulative frequency of public TCR beta family members distinguished carriers of CMV infection plus the relevant HLA type.

The treatment or condition label, as the study defines it: in vitro stimulation with specific CMV peptide epitopes to enrich CMV-specific T cells. The instrument was an Illumina HiSeq 1500. TCRdb reworked the public reads: Q25 trimming with fastp, MiXCR clone assembly, productive beta chains retained. When rows share a CDR3 protein, they turn into one entry using the most common DNA and genes. The sample table records approximately 1,000,000 distinct CDR3 sequences; about 33% of these occur just once. The ten most abundant clones make up about an eighth of the sample. Based on the germline V gene, the CDR1 and CDR2 sequences are SGHRS and YFSETQ. A distance of 11 bases separates the germline ends of V and J, which lose 5 bases and 8 bases respectively. Spanning cysteine to phenylalanine, the CDR3 consists of 12 amino acids. Left in the record is the CDR3 DNA by itself, 36 bases read in frame from the first base.

Here the sequenced sample was cultured CD8+ T cells from PBMCs, taken from culture after CMV antigen stimulation. The rearranged chain carries TRBV5-1 and TRBJ2-1; TRBD1 is a possible D gene, resting on 6 matching bases. This sequence originates from a human donor in good health (CMV status not recorded). Some clones in this sample may be carry-over from other donors' samples. The sequenced DNA is TGCGCCAGCAGACAGGGCTGGGATGAGCAGTTCTTC. This translates into CASRQGWDEQFF. The reference TRBV5-1 and TRBJ2-1 proteins fill in what lies around the CDR3, so the full variable domain reads KAGVTQTPRYLIKTRGQQVTLSCSPISGHRSVSWYQQTPGQGLQFLFEYFSETQRNKGNFPGRFSGRQFSNSRSEMNVSTLELGDSALYLCASRQGWDEQFFGPGTRLTVL.